The rows below give T cell receptor beta chains drawn from one sample of a study of identical twins. TCRdb processed the 5' RACE reads anew with MiXCR; each CDR3 protein has one entry. This table holds 430,000 or so distinct CDR3 sequences, approximately 24% found once. The same data also contributed to another study, on T cells expressing NK-cell markers.

Sequenced sample: CD4+ T cells sorted from blood. These receptors all stem from a woman aged 18-35 years in good health. Each CDR3 is given with its conserved first and last residue. D genes are given only for firm matches. Some rows mark clone size as missing; the rest say once, few, many or name a class of expanded clone.

D	size	J	V	CDR3	DNA
TRBD1	few	TRBJ1-1	TRBV16	CASSQSQGSTEAFF	TGTGCCAGCAGCCAATCACAGGGGAGCACTGAAGCTTTCTTT
.	.	TRBJ2-7	TRBV15	CATSRYRSDEQYF	TGTGCCACCAGCAGATACAGGTCGGACGAGCAGTACTTC
.	.	TRBJ2-1	TRBV5-6	CASSRDFQEQFF	TGTGCCAGCAGCCGGGATTTTCAAGAGCAGTTCTTC
.	.	TRBJ2-1	TRBV7-3	CASSPSSFGNEQFF	TGTGCCAGCAGTCCTTCTAGTTTTGGCAATGAGCAGTTCTTC
.	.	TRBJ1-5	TRBV7-2	CASSLRGEQPQHF	TGTGCCAGCAGCTTAAGGGGGGAACAGCCCCAGCATTTT
TRBD1	.	TRBJ2-1	TRBV7-7	CASSAGTGDGNEQFF	TGTGCCAGCAGCGCCGGGACAGGGGATGGCAATGAGCAGTTCTTC
.	.	TRBJ2-1	TRBV7-9	CASSLERQFF	TGTGCCAGCAGCTTAGAGCGGCAGTTCTTC
TRBD2	.	TRBJ2-3	TRBV11-2	CASSPISGGSGSTDTQYF	TGTGCCAGCAGCCCGATCTCCGGAGGTAGCGGGTCCACAGATACGCAGTATTTT
.	.	TRBJ2-7	TRBV20-1	CSAPGHGGSYEQYF	TGCAGTGCTCCGGGACACGGAGGCTCCTACGAGCAGTACTTC
.	few	TRBJ2-7	TRBV5-1	CASSPQVGGPPSEQYF	TGCGCCAGCAGCCCTCAAGTTGGGGGCCCACCTAGCGAGCAGTACTTC
.	few	TRBJ2-3	TRBV20-1	CSAMSGITDTQYF	TGCAGTGCTATGTCGGGGATAACAGATACGCAGTATTTT
.	.	TRBJ1-6	TRBV12-3/TRBV12-4	CASTDRYTGSPLHF	TGTGCCAGCACCGATCGCTATACGGGGTCACCCCTCCACTTT
TRBD2	.	TRBJ2-7	TRBV7-2	CASSSARTSGGFYEQYF	TGTGCCAGCAGCTCTGCCCGGACTAGCGGGGGATTCTACGAGCAGTACTTC
TRBD2	.	TRBJ2-3	TRBV27	CASSRGTARGDTQYF	TGTGCCAGCAGTCGAGGGACCGCGCGGGGGGATACGCAGTATTTT
TRBD2	few	TRBJ2-7	TRBV6-2/TRBV6-3	CASSQSGTSGGSSYEQYF	TGTGCCAGCAGTCAATCCGGGACTAGCGGGGGGAGCTCCTACGAGCAGTACTTC
TRBD1	.	TRBJ1-5	TRBV7-8	CASSLTGGVQPQHF	TGTGCCAGCAGCCTTACAGGGGGCGTCCAGCCCCAGCATTTT